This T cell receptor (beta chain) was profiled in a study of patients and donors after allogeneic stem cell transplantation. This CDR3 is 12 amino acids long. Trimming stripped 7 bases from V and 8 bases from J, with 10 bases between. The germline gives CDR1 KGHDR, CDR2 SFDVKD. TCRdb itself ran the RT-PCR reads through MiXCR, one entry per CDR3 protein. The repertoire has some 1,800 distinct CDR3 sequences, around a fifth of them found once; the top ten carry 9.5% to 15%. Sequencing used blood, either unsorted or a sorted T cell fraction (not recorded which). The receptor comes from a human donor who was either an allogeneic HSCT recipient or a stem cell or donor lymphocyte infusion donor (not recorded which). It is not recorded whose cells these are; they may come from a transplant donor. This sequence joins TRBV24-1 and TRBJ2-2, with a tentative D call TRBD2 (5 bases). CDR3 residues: CATSSGFGELFF. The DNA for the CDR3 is TGTGCCACCAGCTCGGGGTTTGGGGAGCTGTTTTTT.